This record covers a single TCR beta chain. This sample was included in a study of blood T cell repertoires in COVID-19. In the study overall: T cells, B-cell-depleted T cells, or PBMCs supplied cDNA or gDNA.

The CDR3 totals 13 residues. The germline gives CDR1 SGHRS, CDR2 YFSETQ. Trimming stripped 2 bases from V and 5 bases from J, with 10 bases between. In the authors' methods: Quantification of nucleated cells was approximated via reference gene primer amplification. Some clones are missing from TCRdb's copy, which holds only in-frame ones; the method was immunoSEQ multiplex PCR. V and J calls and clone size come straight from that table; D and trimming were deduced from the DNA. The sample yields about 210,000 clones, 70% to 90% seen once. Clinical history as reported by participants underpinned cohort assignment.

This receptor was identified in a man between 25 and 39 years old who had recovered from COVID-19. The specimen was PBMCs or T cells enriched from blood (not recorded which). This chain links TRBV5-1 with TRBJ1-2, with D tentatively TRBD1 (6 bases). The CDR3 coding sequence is TGCGCCAGCAGCTTTGGGGGCGATTATGGCTACACCTTC. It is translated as CASSFGGDYGYTF.